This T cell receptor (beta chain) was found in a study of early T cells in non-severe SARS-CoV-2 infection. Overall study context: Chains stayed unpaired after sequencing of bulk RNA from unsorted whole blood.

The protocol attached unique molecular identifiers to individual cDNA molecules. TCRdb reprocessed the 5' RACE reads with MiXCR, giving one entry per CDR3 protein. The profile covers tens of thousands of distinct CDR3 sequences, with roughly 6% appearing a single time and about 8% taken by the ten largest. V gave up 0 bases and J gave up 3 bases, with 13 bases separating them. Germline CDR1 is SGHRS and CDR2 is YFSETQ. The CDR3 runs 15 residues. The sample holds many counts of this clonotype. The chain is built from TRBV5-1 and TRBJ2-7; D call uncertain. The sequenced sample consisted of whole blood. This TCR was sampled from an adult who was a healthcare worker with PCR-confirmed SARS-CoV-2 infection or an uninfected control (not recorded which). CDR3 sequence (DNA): TGCGCCAGCAGCTTGGGGCTGCCGCCGAACTACGAGCAGTACTTC. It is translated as CASSLGLPPNYEQYF.